This entry features one T cell receptor (beta chain) sequence. These data come from a study of early stage breast cancer tumors. About the research overall: Average read coverage per sample was 7.5 to 10-fold.

The CDR3 is 17 amino acids. V shed 4 bases and J shed 4 bases, with 20 bases lying between them. Germline CDR1 reads SGDLS; CDR2 reads YYNGEE. Each sample had two DNA replicates, approximately 0.49 ug blood or roughly 1.5 ug tissue. This table comes from immunoSEQ multiplex PCR, and its TCRdb copy is limited to in-frame clones, with some not included. The sample lists around 71,000 clones; approximately 79% were seen once. The receptor's source is a person aged 55 to 75 with breast cancer. Sequences were obtained from blood. V and J are TRBV9 and TRBJ2-2; a possible D gene is TRBD1 (6 bases). DNA for the CDR3: TGTGCCAGCAGCCCCATACCCGGCAGGGGCGGCACCGGGGAGCTGTTTTTT. Residues: CASSPIPGRGGTGELFF.